This paragraph reports one TCR beta chain. The record originates from a study of T cell responses to AZD1222 COVID-19 vaccine. Clones were read by immunoSEQ multiplex PCR, and TCRdb kept only the in-frame ones, dropping some. Here the sample spans approximately 150,000 clones, around 93% being singletons. The CDR3 totals 15 residues. The source of this sequence is an adult in good health. Sequencing used peripheral blood, obtained on day 0 of AZD1222 vaccination. This chain uses TRBV21-1 with TRBJ2-3; the table's TRBD2 call for D was not verified on the DNA. TRBV21-1 is noted as a pseudogene. DNA for the CDR3: TGTGCCAGCAGCAACCGAGCGGGGTCCACAGATACGCAGTATTTT. This encodes CASSNRAGSTDTQYF.